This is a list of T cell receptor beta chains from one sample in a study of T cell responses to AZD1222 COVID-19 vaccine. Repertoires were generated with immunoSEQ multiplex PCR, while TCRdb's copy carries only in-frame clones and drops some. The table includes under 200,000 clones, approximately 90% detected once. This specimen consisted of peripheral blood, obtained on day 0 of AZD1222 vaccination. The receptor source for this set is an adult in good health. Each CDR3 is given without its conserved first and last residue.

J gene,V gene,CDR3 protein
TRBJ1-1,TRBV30,AWSVRSFGGRNTEAF
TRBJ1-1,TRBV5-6,ASSKNTEAF
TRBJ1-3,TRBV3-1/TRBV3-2,ASSQEWGIGGNTIY
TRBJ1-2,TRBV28,ASSFAYPGRGKWDYGYT
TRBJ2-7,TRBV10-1,ASSPGRTYEQY
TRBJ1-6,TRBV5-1,ASSYRWDPYNSPLH
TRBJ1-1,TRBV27,ASSLSVENTEAF
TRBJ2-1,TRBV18,ASSASGVYSYNEQF
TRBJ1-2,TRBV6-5,ASGQPSYGYT
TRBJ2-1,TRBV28,ASSAYWTGGFYNEQF
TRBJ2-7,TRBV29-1,SVFSEAYEQY
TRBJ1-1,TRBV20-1,SASGGSNTEAF
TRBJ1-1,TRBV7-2,ASLRESTALGNTEAF
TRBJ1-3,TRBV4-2,ASSQDPIINSKSSGNTIY
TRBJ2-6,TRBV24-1,ATSDSQGSGANVLT
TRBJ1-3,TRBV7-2,ASSPQAAGNTIY
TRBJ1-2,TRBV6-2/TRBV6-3,ASSYPREGYT
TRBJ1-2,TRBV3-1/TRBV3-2,ASSQVNGGYT
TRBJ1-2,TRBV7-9,ASSWTSKATNYGYT
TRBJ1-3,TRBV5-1,ASSPGTEGNTIY
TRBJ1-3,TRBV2,ASEGLISGNTIY
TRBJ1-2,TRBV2,ASSRTGNGYT
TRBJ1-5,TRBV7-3,ASRSRQGKGNQPQH
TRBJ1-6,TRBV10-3,AISDGQTLSPLH
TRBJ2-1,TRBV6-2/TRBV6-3,ASSSGTGAYNEQF
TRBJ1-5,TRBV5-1,ASSWDRGPNQPQH
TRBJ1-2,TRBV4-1,ASSPQTGANYGYT